These 25 T cell receptor beta chains share one sample of origin, sequenced in a study of cytomegalovirus exposure and HLA in healthy donors. The PCR ran on 60 Vbeta and 13 Jbeta primers. Libraries were prepared by immunoSEQ multiplex PCR; TCRdb keeps only in-frame clonotypes and omits some of them. The sample gives approximately 150,000 clones, roughly three quarters of which show up once; about 4.5% is in the top ten. The source material was PBMCs. The receptors shown here come from a man between 60 and 75 years old in good health and CMV-seronegative.

This CDR3 reads CASSPGQGDYNEQFF. CDR3 in DNA: TGTGCCAGCTCACCGGGACAGGGGGACTACAATGAGCAGTTCTTC. This rearrangement joins TRBV18 to TRBJ2-1; 11 bases fit TRBD1. The CDR3 length is 15 residues. With V trimmed by 3 bases and J by 3 bases, 1 base remained unmatched. Germline CDR1 and CDR2: KGHSH and LQKENI.

A few counts support this clone. The chain combines TRBV7-8 with TRBJ1-1; D is unclear. Trimming removed 5 bases at V and 5 bases at J, with 12 bases between. Germline V CDR1 and CDR2: SGHVS, FQNEAQ. There are 13 residues in the CDR3. The CDR3: CASSAGAGTEAFF. DNA of the CDR3: TGTGCCAGCAGCGCAGGTGCGGGGACTGAAGCTTTCTTT.

The J gene is TRBJ2-7, the V gene TRBV7-9; 10 bases line up with TRBD2. V shed 7 bases and J 5 bases; nucleotides not matched to a gene: 8. The germline CDR1 and CDR2 sequences are SEHNR and FQNEAQ (reference sequence). This CDR3 is 14 amino acids long. In nucleotides, the CDR3 is TGTGCCAGCAAGTATTCCGGGACTAGCGACGAGCAGTACTTC. This translates into CASKYSGTSDEQYF.

The genes are TRBV29-1 and TRBJ1-1; D unresolved. CDR3 length: 15 residues. Germline V gene data show CDR1 as SQVTM and CDR2 as ANQGSEA. V gave up 4 bases and J gave up 3 bases, with 18 bases separating them. This chain's CDR3 is CSVGPLNSMDTEAFF. CDR3 DNA sequence: TGCAGCGTTGGGCCCTTGAATTCAATGGACACTGAAGCTTTCTTT.

The count of this clone is one. The rearrangement joins TRBV6-5 to TRBJ2-1; 9 positions agree with TRBD2. V was clipped by 2 bases and J by 8 bases; unmatched bases: 10. The CDR3 extends over 16 amino acids. The germline gives CDR1 MNHEY, CDR2 SVGAGI. This CDR3 is CASSYDGVSGSYEQFF. The CDR3, as DNA: TGTGCCAGCAGTTACGACGGTGTTAGCGGGAGTTATGAGCAGTTCTTC.

The rearrangement links TRBV4-2 to TRBJ1-2; tentatively, D is TRBD1 (5 bases). CDR1 and CDR2 from the germline V gene are LGHNA and YNFKEQ. This CDR3 is 16 amino acids long. V was clipped by 0 bases and J by 2 bases, with 13 bases between them. In DNA form, the CDR3 reads TGTGCCAGCAGCCAAGATAGAGAAAGGACAAACTATGGCTACACCTTC. This translates into CASSQDRERTNYGYTF.

The V and J genes are TRBV2 and TRBJ1-2; 7 bases map to TRBD1. With 6 bases clipped from V and 5 bases from J, the junction kept 6 bases outside the gene matches. The CDR3 is 13 amino acids. Germline V CDR1 and CDR2: SNHLY, FYNNEI. The CDR3 DNA is TGTGCCAGCAGACCGGGGACAGCTTATGGCTACACCTTC. Translation gives CASRPGTAYGYTF.

This chain connects TRBV25-1 to TRBJ2-7, with D possibly TRBD2 on 6 matching bases. Trimming took off 5 bases at V and 0 bases at J, with 14 bases between the two ends. This CDR3 contains 15 residues. In germline, CDR1 is MGHDK, CDR2 SYGVNS. CDR3: CASSIGGMSSYEQYF. In nucleotides, the CDR3 is TGTGCCAGCAGTATTGGAGGGATGAGCTCCTACGAGCAGTACTTC.

The chain joins TRBV28 to TRBJ1-5; 7 nucleotides align to TRBD1. Germline V lookup: CDR1 MDHEN, CDR2 SYDVKM. This CDR3 has 16 residues. V shed 3 bases, J shed 1 base, and the junction held 6 bases outside the gene matches. The CDR3 DNA sequence: TGTGCCAGCAGTTTGACAGGGAGTATGAGCAATCAGCCCCAGCATTTT. It specifies CASSLTGSMSNQPQHF.

The sample holds a few counts of this clone. This chain joins TRBV30 and TRBJ1-2, with 7 bases lining up with TRBD1. The CDR3 consists of 12 residues. V dropped 1 base and J dropped 4; count of bases not matched to a gene: 0. Per germline, CDR1 GTSNPN and CDR2 SVGIG (reference sequence). DNA of the CDR3: TGTGCCTGGAGTGCAGGGGGCTATGGCTACACCTTC. Amino acids: CAWSAGGYGYTF.

The chain is built from TRBV19 and TRBJ2-5; perhaps TRBD1 as D (6 bases). The V gene's germline CDR1 is LNHDA and CDR2 SQIVND (reference sequence). V shed 4 bases and J shed 1 base, with 13 bases lying between them. This CDR3 spans 15 amino acids. Here the CDR3 DNA reads TGTGCCAGTAGTAGACAGGTGGTAGGCCAAGAGACCCAGTACTTC. Its translation: CASSRQVVGQETQYF.

This chain connects TRBV6-6 to TRBJ2-3; 7 nucleotides match TRBD1. The germline V gene encodes CDR1 MNHNY and CDR2 SVGAGI (reference sequence). The CDR3 is 15 amino acids. Trimming took 2 bases from V and 5 from J; bases not matched to a gene: 7. The CDR3 nucleotides are TGTGCCAGCAGTTACACGACAGGGAGTAGAGATACGCAGTATTTT. Translating gives CASSYTTGSRDTQYF.

This clone was found a few times. This chain uses TRBV7-6 with TRBJ1-1; possible D gene TRBD1, 5 bases. V dropped 6 bases and J dropped 5 bases, with 19 bases sitting between them. Germline V gene lookup returns CDR1 SGHVS and CDR2 FNYEAQ. The CDR3 is 15 residues long. The CDR3 protein is CASSPGGWRDTEAFF. For the CDR3, the DNA is TGTGCCAGCAGTCCTGGGGGTTGGAGGGATACTGAAGCTTTCTTT.

The chain combines TRBV5-1 with TRBJ2-7, with TRBD2 identical over 11 bases. J was trimmed by 0 bases and V by 0 bases; bases with no gene match: 11. In germline, CDR1 is SGHRS, CDR2 YFSETQ. The CDR3 length is 19 residues. The CDR3 loop reads CASSLAIPGLAEFSYEQYF. CDR3 nucleotide sequence: TGCGCCAGCAGCTTGGCGATTCCGGGACTAGCGGAGTTCTCCTACGAGCAGTACTTC.

This sequence joins TRBV2 and TRBJ2-7; 14 positions match TRBD2. This CDR3 has 14 residues. The J segment lost 6 bases and the V segment lost 6 bases, leaving 4 bases of the junction unmatched. Germline-derived CDR1 and CDR2 are SNHLY and FYNNEI. As DNA, the CDR3 is TGTGCCAGCAGACCGGGACTAGCGGGAGCCGAGCAGTACTTC. It encodes CASRPGLAGAEQYF.

The chain combines TRBV5-1 with TRBJ2-5; TRBD2 aligns across 9 bases. This CDR3 region has 14 residues. Germline V gives CDR1 SGHRS, CDR2 YFSETQ. V shed 5 bases and J 1 base; nucleotides not matched to a gene: 3. The CDR3 protein is CASRPGLAQETQYF. In DNA form, the CDR3 reads TGCGCCAGCAGGCCGGGACTAGCCCAAGAGACCCAGTACTTC.

The chain has TRBV7-9 and TRBJ1-5, with D unclear. With 5 bases removed from V and 0 bases from J, the gap between germline ends came to 8 bases. The CDR3 consists of 14 residues. Germline V gene lookup returns CDR1 SEHNR and CDR2 FQNEAQ (reference sequence). The CDR3 protein is CASSGGISNQPQHF. The CDR3 DNA reads as TGTGCCAGCAGCGGAGGGATTAGCAATCAGCCCCAGCATTTT.

This chain links TRBV5-5 with TRBJ2-1; D is possibly TRBD2 (5 bases). Trimming removed 0 bases from V and 9 bases from J, with 10 bases in between. This CDR3 is 13 amino acids long. CDR1 is SGHKS and CDR2 is YYEKEE in the germline V gene (reference sequence). The CDR3, as DNA: TGTGCCAGCAGCTTGGACGGGGAGACTGAGCAGTTCTTC. As protein: CASSLDGETEQFF.

This rearrangement joins TRBV11-2 to TRBJ2-1, with D maybe TRBD1 (5 bases). V was clipped by 6 bases and J by 4 bases, with 16 bases between them. The CDR3 runs to 15 residues. The germline V gene encodes CDR1 SGHAT and CDR2 FQNNGV. Written as DNA, the CDR3 is TGTGCCAGCAGTGACTGGAAAGGGGCATACAATGAGCAGTTCTTC. This sequence encodes CASSDWKGAYNEQFF.

This clone appeared a few times. This chain joins TRBV5-4 and TRBJ2-7; TRBD2 matches 12 bases. The germline CDR1 and CDR2 sequences are SGHNT and YYREEE (reference sequence). CDR3 length: 16 residues. The J segment lost 7 bases and the V segment lost 0 bases, leaving 8 bases of the junction unmatched. In nucleotides, the CDR3 is TGTGCCAGCAGCTTGGAGCCTAGCGGGAGGGCTCGGGAGCAGTACTTC. Translated, it gives CASSLEPSGRAREQYF.

The chain uses TRBV11-2 and TRBJ1-5; D unresolved. Germline values: CDR1 SGHAT, CDR2 FQNNGV. V gave up 2 bases and J gave up 1 base, with 9 bases separating them. The CDR3 spans 15 residues. The CDR3 is CASSLYGKSNQPQHF. Written as DNA, the CDR3 is TGTGCCAGCAGCTTATACGGTAAGAGCAATCAGCCCCAGCATTTT. Looking up the rest from reference TRBV11-2 and TRBJ1-5 gives the full variable domain: EAGVAQSPRYKIIEKRQSVAFWCNPISGHATLYWYQQILGQGPKLLIQFQNNGVVDDSQLPKDRFSAERLKGVDSTLKIQPAKLEDSAVYLCASSLYGKSNQPQHFGDGTRLSIL.

V and J are TRBV5-4 and TRBJ2-6; 8 bases map to TRBD2. The CDR3 covers 20 residues. The germline V gene encodes CDR1 SGHNT and CDR2 YYREEE (reference sequence). Trimming took 0 bases from V and 0 from J; bases not matched to a gene: 11. CDR3 amino acids: CASSLAGRGREASGANVLTF. For the CDR3, the DNA is TGTGCCAGCAGCTTGGCAGGAAGAGGGCGGGAGGCCTCTGGGGCCAACGTCCTGACTTTC.

The chain employs TRBV7-3 and TRBJ1-1; no definite D call. This CDR3 comprises 16 residues. CDR1 is SGHTA and CDR2 is FQGTGA in the germline V gene. Trimming pared 1 base from V and 0 bases from J, leaving 12 bases between. The CDR3 DNA reads TGTGCCAGCAGCTTAAGGGTCAGGCTAATGAACACTGAAGCTTTCTTT. Translated: CASSLRVRLMNTEAFF.

The chain recombines TRBV19 with TRBJ2-7; 10 bases align to TRBD1. Germline V gene lookup returns CDR1 LNHDA and CDR2 SQIVND (reference sequence). The V and J ends lost 5 bases and 2 bases, in that order; junction bases with no gene match: 3. The CDR3 runs 14 residues. This chain's CDR3 is CASSGGTGAYEQYF. CDR3 DNA sequence: TGTGCCAGTAGTGGAGGGACAGGGGCCTACGAGCAGTACTTC.

V is TRBV28 and J is TRBJ2-7; D perhaps matches TRBD2 (5 bases). In germline, CDR1 is MDHEN, CDR2 SYDVKM. The CDR3 totals 14 residues. The V end lost 1 base, the J end lost 3 bases, and 10 bases lay between the germline ends. Here the CDR3 DNA reads TGTGCCAGCAGTTTATCCCCGGGGATCTACGAGCAGTACTTC. As protein: CASSLSPGIYEQYF.